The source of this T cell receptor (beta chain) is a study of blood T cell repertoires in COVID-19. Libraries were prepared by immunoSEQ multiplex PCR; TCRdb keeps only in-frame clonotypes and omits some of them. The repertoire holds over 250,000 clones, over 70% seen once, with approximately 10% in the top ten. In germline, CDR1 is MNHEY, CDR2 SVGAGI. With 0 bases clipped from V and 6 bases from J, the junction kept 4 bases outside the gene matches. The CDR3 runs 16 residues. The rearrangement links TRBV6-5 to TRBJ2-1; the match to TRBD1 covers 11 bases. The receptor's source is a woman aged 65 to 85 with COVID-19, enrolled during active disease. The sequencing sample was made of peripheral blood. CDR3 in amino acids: CASSYSSGTGGNEQFF. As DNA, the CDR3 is TGTGCCAGCAGTTACTCCTCCGGGACAGGGGGCAATGAGCAGTTCTTC.